This T cell receptor beta chain was sequenced for a study of shared clonotypes between healthy human individuals (TCRdb year 2020). Looking at the study overall: A couple of women and a few men aged 18 to 49 years were included in the cohort. For each donor, three plates each were used for CD4 naive and CD4 memory, two plates were used for CD8 naive, and one plate was used for CD8 memory. Blood TCR repertoires of about five healthy adults were deeply sequenced to estimate repertoire size and the extent of clonotype sharing between individuals. To increase sequencing depth and limit assay-specific biases, TCR repertoire library preparation and sequencing were carried out by different laboratories using diverse techniques. Each donor's leukapheresis produced roughly between roughly 0.85 and 10 billion PBMCs. What the authors observed across the whole study: The genetic and exposure-history diversity represented was limited by the small number of donors. Naive subsets generally had larger estimated clonotype richness than memory subsets. Incomplete sequencing was indicated by rarefaction of sorted-subset datasets, despite the large sequencing depth. Pairwise subsampling indicated that sequencing depth was expected to affect the degree of clonotype sharing among donors. Higher generation probabilities were observed for clonotypes shared by all four sorted-subset donors than for non-shared clonotypes. Only blood was sampled, and tissue TCR repertoires likely differ from those in blood. About 5% of naive CD4, 3.5% of naive CD8, 2.3% of memory CD4, and more than 0.35% of memory CD8 clonotypes were shared across several donors.

As concerns this clone: It lacks a known antigen. The input lacks base qualities; no much larger clone sits a single base away.

The CDR3, cysteine through phenylalanine, is 14 amino acids long. Left in the record is the CDR3 DNA by itself, 42 bases read in frame from the first base. CDR1 and CDR2, per the germline V gene, are SGHDT and YYEEEE. V drops 4 bases and J drops 0 bases, leaving 8 bases in between. Using the deep immunoSEQ assay, TCR CDR3 regions were amplified from genomic DNA by multiplex PCR. Genomic DNA extracted from each cell subset was distributed evenly over all wells of several immunoSEQ 96-well plates, and each plate served as one replicate. For sorted subsets, about 0.2 ug genomic DNA, equal to 30,000 to 35,000 T cell genomes, was loaded into each replicate PCR. The purified libraries were quantified using a Qubit 3.0 fluorometer, sized with a Bioanalyzer 2100, and then quantified again using the KAPA Library Quantification kit. A separate single-read 150-cycle Illumina NextSeq 550 flow cell was used to sequence each immunoSEQ 96-well plate. As for the original processing: The immunoSEQ output contained only junctional sequences without quality scores, so filtering could not match that applied to full-length reads. To assign V/J genes and CDR3, sequences were annotated against IMGT germline references using PyIR, a Python wrapper for IgBLAST v1.9. Reads were filtered out if the reads had weak V/J assignments (E-value above 1e-6), no CDR3, stop codons, out-of-frame junctions, or ambiguous translated residues. A V3J clonotype was defined by an identical inferred V gene, J gene, and CDR3 amino acid sequence. To compute the percentage overlap between repertoires, the number of shared unique clonotypes was divided by the size of the smaller repertoire. Richness of each repertoire was evaluated using RTK rarefaction, the Chao1 estimator, and Recon v2.1 estimates of unobserved clonotypes. Generation probabilities for all TCRbeta clonotypes obtained by the gDNA method from a handful of donors were computed using OLGA. Imported from immuneACCESS, the table was reduced by TCRdb to in-frame sequences with V and J called. These copies leave out some clones; in studies compared against another copy, an unresolved V gene accounts for under half, and the cause of the remainder is not known. From that table come the V and J calls and clone size; the DNA was used to work out D and trimming. In this sample the table shows about 340,000 clones, roughly 80% of which occur a single time. Of the sample, roughly 10% falls within the top ten clones.

Healthy HIV-negative adults with no recently reported acute infections or vaccinations were included as donors. Only Caucasian adults living in Nashville, Tennessee, USA were represented among the donors. CD4+ T cells were enriched by magnetic negative selection; naive cells were then positively selected on CD45RA, and the negative fraction formed the memory subset. After blood collection by leukapheresis, PBMCs were isolated using Ficoll-Histopaque density gradient centrifugation and then cryopreserved in the vapor phase of liquid nitrogen. Analytical flow cytometry was used to check the purity and quantity of each magnetically sorted T cell population. From each sorted fraction, genomic DNA was isolated and quantified by UV absorbance on a Nanodrop 2000c.

Source material: memory CD4+ T cells sorted from blood. According to the study, the label for this sample's cell subset or site signals: CD45RA-negative fraction. The chain employs TRBV5-6 and TRBJ1-5; the D gene remains uncertain. This receptor was obtained from a man younger than 45 in good health. The sequenced DNA: TGTGCCAGCAGCGTAAAATATAGCAATCAGCCCCAGCATTTT. Its coded protein is CASSVKYSNQPQHF.